Following are 28 T cell receptor beta chains from one sample sequenced in a study of vaccination and CD4 T cells after COVID-19. Cultured CD4+ T cell DNA was sequenced using the Oncomine TCR Beta short-read assay. TCRdb re-derived calls from the PCR reads in MiXCR, one entry per CDR3 protein. The sample carries some 16,000 distinct CDR3 sequences, roughly two thirds recorded once. Their antigens remain unidentified. The treatment is: 10-day PBMC culture with coronavirus spike peptide pools or control peptides (ViraFEST assay). Sequencing was done on a sample of CD4+ T cells from blood, cultured in vitro. Receptors originate from a human donor who had recovered from COVID-19.

The table lists this clonotype with a few counts. The J gene is TRBJ2-3, the V gene TRBV7-2; D might be TRBD2 (5 bases). The CDR3 contains 14 residues. V lost 3 bases to trimming and J lost 2 bases, with 9 bases between them. Germline lookup yields CDR1 SGHTA and CDR2 FQGNSA. The CDR3 bases are TGTGCCAGCAGCTTCGACTATCACACAGATACGCAGTATTTT. It specifies CASSFDYHTDTQYF. The whole variable domain, filled in from reference TRBV7-2 and TRBJ2-3, reads GAGVSQSPSNKVTEKGKDVELRCDPISGHTALYWYRQSLGQGLEFLIYFQGNSAPDKSGLPSDRFSAERTGGSVSTLTIQRTQQEDSAVYLCASSFDYHTDTQYFGPGTRLTVL.

The chain has TRBV7-2 and TRBJ1-3; 8 nucleotides line up with TRBD1. Germline CDR1 and CDR2: SGHTA and FQGNSA. The CDR3 covers 15 residues. Trimming cost V 1 base and J 4 bases; bases outside gene matches: 3. CDR3 sequence: CASSLDRGTGNTIYF. In nucleotides, the CDR3 is TGTGCCAGCAGCTTAGACAGGGGGACGGGAAACACCATATATTTT.

This sequence joins TRBV20-1 and TRBJ2-7, with 7 bases that match TRBD2. The CDR3 spans 12 residues. V lost 5 bases to trimming and J lost 0 bases; unmatched junction nucleotides: 1. The V gene's germline CDR1 is DFQATT and CDR2 SNEGSKA (reference sequence). As DNA, the CDR3 is TGCAGTGCTGGCGGGAGCTCCTACGAGCAGTACTTC. As protein: CSAGGSSYEQYF.

This chain uses TRBV19 with TRBJ2-7; 7 bases are shared with TRBD2. CDR1 and CDR2 from the germline V gene are LNHDA and SQIVND (reference sequence). The V and J ends lost 6 bases and 3 bases, in that order; junction bases with no gene match: 11. The CDR3 has 15 amino acids. CDR3 sequence: CASRGGWTNDYEQYF. The CDR3 coding sequence is TGTGCCAGTAGGGGGGGGTGGACGAATGACTACGAGCAGTACTTC.

This clonotype was seen a few times. This CDR3 reads CASRRTSGGYEQYF. The CDR3 DNA is TGTGCCAGCAGGCGGACTAGCGGGGGTTACGAGCAGTACTTC. The chain couples TRBV12-3 or TRBV12-4 to TRBJ2-7, with TRBD2 matching 13 bases. V was clipped by 6 bases and J by 4 bases; unmatched bases: 3. The length of the CDR3 is 14 residues.

This sequence joins TRBV7-7 and TRBJ2-2, with 8 bases matching TRBD2. CDR1 is SSHAT and CDR2 is FNYEAQ in the germline V gene (reference sequence). The CDR3 runs to 15 residues. V lost 2 bases, J lost 5 bases, and 4 bases stayed unmatched. In DNA form, the CDR3 reads TGTGCCAGCAGCTTAAGTTCGGGGGGGACCGGGGAGCTGTTTTTT. Its protein is CASSLSSGGTGELFF.

The chain uses TRBV28 and TRBJ1-2; tentatively, D is TRBD1 (5 bases). The CDR3 has 13 amino acids. Germline V gene lookup returns CDR1 MDHEN and CDR2 SYDVKM. The V and J ends lost 3 bases and 8 bases respectively, with 13 bases between them. This chain's CDR3 is CASSLAGTSGYTF. As DNA, the CDR3 is TGTGCCAGCAGTTTGGCCGGGACGTCCGGCTACACCTTC.

The J gene is TRBJ2-6, the V gene TRBV20-1, with D perhaps TRBD2 (5 bases). Germline CDR1 and CDR2: DFQATT and SNEGSKA (reference sequence). CDR3 length: 17 amino acids. The V gene lost 4 bases and the J gene lost 0 bases, with 16 bases spanning the gap. CDR3 DNA: TGCAGTGCTACCCCGGACTTCGCGTTCTCTGGGGCCAACGTCCTGACTTTC. The encoded protein is CSATPDFAFSGANVLTF.

The chain recombines TRBV28 with TRBJ1-2, with D hard to call. The CDR3 length is 13 residues. Per germline, CDR1 MDHEN and CDR2 SYDVKM. Trimming pared 4 bases from V and 12 bases from J, leaving 18 bases between. CDR3 sequence: CASSSPPAAYHTF. Written as DNA, the CDR3 is TGTGCCAGCAGTTCCCCCCCGGCTGCTTATCACACCTTC.

V usage is TRBV28 and J usage is TRBJ1-6; TRBD1 might be the D (5 bases). The germline V gene encodes CDR1 MDHEN and CDR2 SYDVKM. V shed 4 bases and J shed 6 bases, with 13 bases lying between them. The CDR3 runs to 15 residues. For the CDR3, the DNA is TGTGCCAGCAGTTCCCGGGGCGGAGGTAATTCACCCCTCCACTTT. This translates into CASSSRGGGNSPLHF.

The chain is built from TRBV5-4 and TRBJ1-1, with 10 positions matching TRBD1. The V and J ends lost 2 bases and 1 base, in that order; junction bases with no gene match: 8. This CDR3 contains 17 residues. CDR1 SGHNT and CDR2 YYREEE come from the germline V gene (reference sequence). CDR3 region: CASSFRTGGKPNTEAFF. DNA of the CDR3: TGTGCCAGCAGCTTCAGGACAGGGGGGAAACCGAACACTGAAGCTTTCTTT.

The rearrangement joins TRBV7-9 to TRBJ2-1; 9 bases are shared with TRBD1. J gave up 4 bases and V 3 bases, and 1 base lay outside the gene matches. Germline-derived CDR1 and CDR2 are SEHNR and FQNEAQ (reference sequence). The CDR3 is 14 residues long. This chain's CDR3 is CASSFGQGYNEQFF. As DNA, the CDR3 is TGTGCCAGCAGCTTCGGACAGGGGTACAATGAGCAGTTCTTC.

The chain is built from TRBV28 and TRBJ1-6, with D tentatively TRBD1 (6 bases). The CDR3 is 15 residues long. Trimming shortened V by 8 bases and J by 6 bases, and 17 bases separated the two germline ends. Per germline, CDR1 MDHEN and CDR2 SYDVKM. DNA for the CDR3: TGTGCCAGCCTCGGGGCAGGGGAAGGTAATTCACCCCTCCACTTT. Amino acid sequence: CASLGAGEGNSPLHF.

The V call is TRBV6-1, the J call TRBJ1-2; D might be TRBD1 (6 bases). V lost 3 bases, J lost 3 bases, and 17 bases lay in between. The CDR3 contains 16 residues. Per germline, CDR1 MNHNS and CDR2 SASEGT. CDR3 amino acids: CASSDPLRGGDYGYTF. The CDR3 DNA follows: TGTGCCAGCAGTGACCCTCTTAGGGGGGGCGACTATGGCTACACCTTC.

The chain links TRBV29-1 to TRBJ1-1; 10 bases line up with TRBD1. This CDR3 contains 14 residues. The J segment lost 2 bases and the V segment lost 6 bases, leaving 6 bases of the junction unmatched. CDR1 is SQVTM, CDR2 ANQGSEA, per germline. CDR3 protein: CSVRTGGGNTEAFF. Written as DNA, the CDR3 is TGCAGCGTCAGGACAGGGGGTGGTAACACTGAAGCTTTCTTT.

This chain joins TRBV28 and TRBJ2-3; TRBD2 matches at 9 bases. The CDR3 covers 14 residues. In germline, CDR1 is MDHEN, CDR2 SYDVKM. V shed 5 bases and J 5 bases; nucleotides not matched to a gene: 5. CDR3 DNA sequence: TGTGCCAGCAGTATAGCGGGAGCAAGAGATACGCAGTATTTT. Protein product: CASSIAGARDTQYF.

The chain joins TRBV23-1 to TRBJ1-1, with TRBD1 as a possible D gene (6 bases). TRBV23-1 is annotated as an ORF whose role is uncertain. V lost 1 base and J lost 4, with 16 bases in between. This CDR3 has 16 amino acids. The chain's CDR3 is CASSQWYRAVITEAFF. The CDR3 DNA follows: TGCGCCAGCAGTCAATGGTACAGGGCCGTTATCACTGAAGCTTTCTTT.

The J gene is TRBJ2-3, the V gene TRBV12-3 or TRBV12-4, with 9 nucleotides matching TRBD1. V lost 8 bases to trimming and J lost 10 bases; unmatched junction nucleotides: 7. The CDR3 totals 12 residues. The CDR3 DNA follows: TGTGCCAGCGGGGGACAGGGCATGCCGCAGTATTTT. This translates into CASGGQGMPQYF.

The chain recombines TRBV20-1 with TRBJ1-5; D is possibly TRBD1 (6 bases). V shed 5 bases and J shed 0 bases, with 20 bases lying between them. The V gene's germline CDR1 is DFQATT and CDR2 SNEGSKA (reference sequence). The CDR3 extends over 17 amino acids. CDR3 bases: TGCAGTGCTCCGATTACCGGGACAACTTATAGCAATCAGCCCCAGCATTTT. It translates to CSAPITGTTYSNQPQHF.

The chain uses TRBV7-2 and TRBJ2-7; perhaps TRBD1 as D (5 bases). The CDR3 consists of 13 residues. V was shortened by 5 bases and J by 6 bases, with 14 bases between the two germline ends. Germline CDR1 reads SGHTA; CDR2 reads FQGNSA. The CDR3, as DNA: TGTGCCAGCAGCCCAGGGCCAGCCATCGAGCAGTACTTC. Translated: CASSPGPAIEQYF.

The genes are TRBV11-3 and TRBJ2-2, with TRBD2 matching over 8 bases. The CDR3 length is 14 residues. J lost 6 bases, V lost 1 base, and 1 base had no gene match. Germline CDR1 SGHNT, CDR2 YENEEA. This chain's CDR3 is CASSLAREAGELFF. CDR3 nucleotides: TGTGCCAGCAGCTTAGCGCGGGAGGCCGGGGAGCTGTTTTTT.

This clonotype was observed once. The J gene is TRBJ2-5, the V gene TRBV7-2; the D gene is possibly TRBD2 (5 bases). With 1 base removed from V and 1 base from J, the gap between germline ends came to 13 bases. CDR3 length: 16 amino acids. Germline CDR1 is SGHTA and CDR2 is FQGNSA. The CDR3 spells CASSLEGVATQETQYF. The CDR3 coding sequence is TGTGCCAGCAGCTTAGAGGGAGTAGCCACCCAAGAGACCCAGTACTTC.

The chain couples TRBV7-9 to TRBJ2-3; D call uncertain. V was clipped by 3 bases and J by 2 bases, with 15 bases between them. The CDR3 sequence is 16 residues long. Germline CDR1 and CDR2: SEHNR and FQNEAQ (reference sequence). The CDR3, as DNA: TGTGCCAGCAGCTTGAGGTCAGGAACCCCCACAGATACGCAGTATTTT. Residues: CASSLRSGTPTDTQYF. Full variable domain (remainder filled in from reference TRBV7-9 and TRBJ2-3): DTGVSQNPRHKITKRGQNVTFRCDPISEHNRLYWYRQTLGQGPEFLTYFQNEAQLEKSRLLSDRFSAERPKGSFSTLEIQRTEQGDSAMYLCASSLRSGTPTDTQYFGPGTRLTVL.

This clonotype was detected only a few times. The V call is TRBV15, the J call TRBJ2-1; perhaps TRBD1 as D (6 bases). V lost 5 bases and J lost 5, with 16 bases in between. The CDR3 length is 15 residues. The V gene's germline CDR1 is LNHNV and CDR2 YYDKDF (reference sequence). In DNA form, the CDR3 reads TGTGCCACCAGCCCGGATTGGGGGCGTAACAATGAGCAGTTCTTC. It is translated as CATSPDWGRNNEQFF. Full variable domain (outside the CDR3, taken from reference TRBV15 and TRBJ2-1): DAMVIQNPRYQVTQFGKPVTLSCSQTLNHNVMYWYQQKSSQAPKLLFHYYDKDFNNEADTPDNFQSRRPNTSFCFLDIRSPGLGDTAMYLCATSPDWGRNNEQFFGPGTRLTVL.

This clonotype was detected a few times. The chain links TRBV6-2 or TRBV6-3 to TRBJ2-4; D is ambiguous. Trimming cost V 0 bases and J 9 bases, with 12 bases left between them. The CDR3 contains 14 residues. CDR1 MNHEY and CDR2 SVGEGT come from the germline V gene. CDR3 sequence reads: CASSYSGSTGIQYF. The CDR3 DNA reads TGTGCCAGCAGTTACTCCGGCTCTACGGGCATTCAGTACTTC.

The chain links TRBV7-2 to TRBJ1-1, with 7 bases aligning to TRBD1. The J segment lost 6 bases and the V segment lost 7 bases, leaving 14 bases of the junction unmatched. Germline loops: CDR1 SGHTA, CDR2 FQGNSA. The CDR3 runs 15 residues. The CDR3 sequence is CASMRRQGGGSEAFF. The DNA for the CDR3 is TGTGCCAGCATGCGTAGACAGGGAGGGGGATCTGAAGCTTTCTTT.

V gene TRBV6-2 or TRBV6-3 combines with J gene TRBJ2-4; D might be TRBD1 or TRBD2, each matching 5 bases. From germline, CDR1 is MNHEY and CDR2 SVGEGT. The CDR3 is 15 residues long. The V end lost 5 bases, the J end lost 1 base, and 12 bases lay between the germline ends. CDR3 amino acids: CASSPQEEAKNIQYF. The CDR3 DNA reads as TGTGCCAGCAGTCCACAGGAGGAGGCCAAAAACATTCAGTACTTC.

The CDR3: CATAPLDRARTSNQPQHF. The CDR3 DNA follows: TGTGCCACCGCCCCCCTCGACAGGGCACGGACGAGCAATCAGCCCCAGCATTTT. The chain has TRBV19 and TRBJ1-5, with 7 bases fitting TRBD1. Germline CDR1 is LNHDA and CDR2 is SQIVND (reference sequence). V was clipped by 10 bases and J by 1 base; unmatched bases: 19. CDR3 length: 18 residues.